Shown below are 9 T cell receptor beta chains from a single sample sequenced in a study of T cells in localized non-small cell lung cancer. Using immunoSEQ multiplex PCR, the repertoire was profiled, and TCRdb retains in-frame clones only, with some absent. The sample carries around 41,000 clones, 88% recorded once. The specimen comprised peripheral blood, sampled before any cancer treatment. The source of these receptors is a female donor over 55 with stage I squamous cell lung carcinoma.

The V and J genes are TRBV4-1 and TRBJ2-2, with 10 bases matching TRBD2. The V gene's germline CDR1 is MGHRA and CDR2 YSYEKL. The length of the CDR3 is 17 residues. The trim removed 1 base at V and 2 bases at J, leaving 4 bases unmatched. The CDR3 spells CASSQVGLAVNTGELFF. The CDR3 coding sequence is TGCGCCAGCAGCCAAGTTGGACTAGCGGTTAACACCGGGGAGCTGTTTTTT.

This clone has more than one count but fewer than ten. For the CDR3, the DNA is TGTGCCAGCACTCTGGACAGGGATCAGCCCCAGCATTTT. It is translated as CASTLDRDQPQHF. The chain is built from TRBV2 and TRBJ1-5, with 8 positions matching TRBD1. This CDR3 is built from 13 residues. CDR1 SNHLY and CDR2 FYNNEI come from the germline V gene. Unmatched junction bases numbered 4, after V lost 7 bases and J lost 5 bases.

This chain uses TRBV11-2 with TRBJ2-4; TRBD2 matches at 9 bases. The CDR3 loop spans 17 amino acids. Trimming took 3 bases from V and 3 from J; bases not matched to a gene: 9. In germline, CDR1 is SGHAT, CDR2 FQNNGV. CDR3 region: CASSFQGSGSGKNIQYF. In DNA form, the CDR3 reads TGTGCCAGCAGCTTTCAGGGTAGCGGGAGTGGCAAAAACATTCAGTACTTC.

This clone was detected once. The chain combines TRBV6-5 with TRBJ1-2; a weak D match, TRBD1 (5 bases). V shed 6 bases and J shed 7 bases, with 21 bases lying between them. The CDR3 consists of 15 residues. In germline, CDR1 is MNHEY, CDR2 SVGAGI. The CDR3 loop is CASSRNTGTDGGYTF. The CDR3 bases are TGTGCCAGCAGCCGTAATACCGGGACGGACGGTGGCTACACCTTC.

The chain uses TRBV25-1 and TRBJ1-5; D unclear. Germline V gives CDR1 MGHDK, CDR2 SYGVNS. There are 15 residues in the CDR3. Trimming pared 3 bases from V and 0 bases from J, leaving 9 bases between. CDR3 residues: CASSDTRHSNQPQHF. Written as DNA, the CDR3 is TGTGCCAGCAGTGATACTCGTCATAGCAATCAGCCCCAGCATTTT.

The CDR3, as DNA: TGTGCCAGCAGCTCGGGAGGGACGGGAGGGGTTTACAATGAGCAGTTCTTC. As protein: CASSSGGTGGVYNEQFF. The rearrangement links TRBV7-8 to TRBJ2-1; TRBD2 matches at 8 bases. The CDR3 extends over 17 amino acids. Losses at the gene ends were 4 bases for V and 4 bases for J; bases not matched to a gene: 12. Germline assignment: CDR1 SGHVS and CDR2 FQNEAQ.

This clone was seen a few times. The rearrangement uses TRBV7-9 and TRBJ2-4; TRBD2 aligns across 12 bases. The CDR3 runs to 17 residues. The V and J ends lost 4 bases and 6 bases, in that order; junction bases with no gene match: 10. From germline, CDR1 is SEHNR and CDR2 FQNEAQ (reference sequence). CDR3 amino acids: CASSSSTTSGSSNIQYF. In nucleotides, the CDR3 is TGTGCCAGCAGCTCCTCTACGACTAGCGGGAGCTCAAACATTCAGTACTTC.

This sequence joins TRBV4-3 and TRBJ1-2; no reliable D call. V dropped 1 base and J dropped 4 bases, with 7 bases sitting between them. Germline CDR1 reads LGHNA; CDR2 reads YSLEER. The CDR3 contains 13 residues. CDR3 in amino acids: CASSQVLGYGYTF. The CDR3 bases are TGCGCCAGCAGCCAAGTATTAGGCTATGGCTACACCTTC.

This chain connects TRBV4-2 to TRBJ2-3; 8 positions agree with TRBD2. V dropped 1 base and J dropped 3; count of bases not matched to a gene: 9. Germline CDR1 and CDR2: LGHNA and YNFKEQ. The CDR3 has 17 amino acids. CDR3: CASSQGNPGLGTDTQYF. DNA for the CDR3: TGTGCCAGCAGCCAAGGGAACCCGGGACTAGGTACAGATACGCAGTATTTT.